The 24 T cell receptor beta chains presented below share a single source sample, sequenced in a study of shared clonotypes between healthy human individuals. Data came from immunoSEQ multiplex PCR; TCRdb stores just in-frame clones and leaves some out. The table records 2 million to 2.5 million clones, 90% to 97% of them present only once. Sequenced: naive CD4+ T cells sorted from blood. The subset denotes: CD45RA+ positively selected. Source of these receptors: a man between 18 and 35 years old in good health.

This clone was detected once. The chain combines TRBV6-6 with TRBJ2-1; the match to TRBD2 covers 13 bases. CDR3 length: 16 residues. Germline V gene lookup returns CDR1 MNHNY and CDR2 SVGAGI (reference sequence). V lost 2 bases, J lost 5 bases, and 3 bases stayed unmatched. The chain's CDR3 is CASSYTGTSGDNEQFF. CDR3 nucleotide sequence: TGTGCCAGCAGTTACACCGGGACTAGCGGGGACAATGAGCAGTTCTTC.

V gene TRBV11-2 combines with J gene TRBJ1-3; no clear D. CDR1 SGHAT and CDR2 FQNNGV come from the germline V gene. The CDR3 is 15 amino acids. The V and J ends lost 9 bases and 0 bases respectively, with 15 bases between them. The CDR3 DNA reads TGTGCCAGTCGGGAAGTTCCCCTCTCTGGAAACACCATATATTTT. This codes for CASREVPLSGNTIYF.

The rearrangement uses TRBV6-5 and TRBJ2-7; D is undetermined. Per the germline V gene, CDR1 is MNHEY and CDR2 is SVGAGI. V gave up 8 bases and J gave up 6 bases, with 20 bases separating them. The length of the CDR3 is 14 residues. CDR3 DNA: TGTGCCAGCGCTTCTAGTACGTCAGCCCTCGAGCAGTACTTC. Encoded protein: CASASSTSALEQYF.

This clone was seen once. The rearrangement links TRBV10-3 to TRBJ2-1; possible D gene TRBD2, 6 bases. V lost 2 bases and J lost 6, with 20 bases in between. CDR3 length: 17 amino acids. CDR1 and CDR2 (germline): ENHRY, SYGVKD. The CDR3 loop reads CAISEAGASVNPNEQFF. As DNA, the CDR3 is TGTGCCATCAGTGAGGCTGGGGCTAGCGTTAATCCCAATGAGCAGTTCTTC.

In its sample, this clone was seen once. The chain recombines TRBV11-2 with TRBJ1-6; 7 bases line up with TRBD1. Germline CDR1 and CDR2: SGHAT and FQNNGV. The CDR3 has 16 residues. Germline trimming cut 1 base from V and 3 bases from J; bases unmatched to any gene: 3. The CDR3 reads CASSLAGGFYNSPLHF. The CDR3 nucleotides are TGTGCCAGCAGCTTAGCAGGGGGGTTCTATAATTCACCCCTCCACTTT.

This clone appeared a single time. V is TRBV6-1 and J is TRBJ2-1; D assignment may be TRBD1 or TRBD2 (6 bases each). Germline V lookup: CDR1 MNHNS, CDR2 SASEGT. CDR3 length: 16 residues. V was shortened by 4 bases and J by 10 bases, with 23 bases between the two germline ends. The CDR3 DNA sequence: TGTGCCAGCAGTGCGGCAGGAGGGGGGCCCGCCGGGGAGCAGTTCTTC. Translation gives CASSAAGGGPAGEQFF.

The V call is TRBV4-3, the J call TRBJ2-1; the D is unclear. The V end was cut by 4 bases, the J end by 4 bases, with 20 bases between. This CDR3 is built from 17 residues. Germline CDR1 LGHNA, CDR2 YSLEER. The CDR3 protein is CASSPPGKVPLYNEQFF. For the CDR3, the DNA is TGCGCCAGCAGCCCGCCAGGTAAAGTACCGCTTTACAATGAGCAGTTCTTC.

The J gene is TRBJ2-5, the V gene TRBV7-8, with TRBD2 identical over 15 bases. In germline, CDR1 is SGHVS, CDR2 FQNEAQ. The CDR3 has 17 amino acids. V shed 5 bases, J shed 5 bases, and the junction held 9 bases outside the gene matches. CDR3: CASSPRTSGRARETQYF. CDR3 bases: TGTGCCAGCAGCCCACGGACTAGCGGGAGGGCCCGGGAGACCCAGTACTTC.

The chain carries TRBV5-1 and TRBJ1-2; 10 nucleotides agree with TRBD1. The CDR3 has 15 residues. V shed 4 bases, J shed 0 bases, and the junction held 3 bases outside the gene matches. Looked up from germline, CDR1 is SGHRS and CDR2 is YFSETQ. The CDR3 is CASSEGTGANYGYTF. CDR3 coding DNA: TGCGCCAGCAGCGAGGGGACAGGGGCTAACTATGGCTACACCTTC.

The chain combines TRBV5-1 with TRBJ2-7; D remains unclear. The germline V and J ends were trimmed by 4 bases and 0 bases, with 11 bases remaining between them. Germline CDR1 is SGHRS and CDR2 is YFSETQ. The CDR3 consists of 14 residues. The CDR3 nucleotides read TGCGCCAGCAGCAACCCCACGAGCTCCTACGAGCAGTACTTC. Its translation is CASSNPTSSYEQYF.

V gene TRBV6-5 combines with J gene TRBJ2-2; perhaps TRBD2 as D (7 bases). Per the germline V gene, CDR1 is MNHEY and CDR2 is SVGAGI. The CDR3 has 16 residues. The V and J ends lost 0 bases and 8 bases respectively, with 16 bases between them. Here the CDR3 reads CASSYSGGEEGGELFF. Here the CDR3 DNA reads TGTGCCAGCAGTTACTCAGGGGGGGAAGAAGGAGGGGAGCTGTTTTTT.

This clone was detected only a few times. This sequence joins TRBV30 and TRBJ2-1; D unresolved. The CDR3 contains 15 residues. V lost 5 bases, J lost 10 bases, and 24 bases lay in between. CDR1 GTSNPN and CDR2 SVGIG come from the germline V gene (reference sequence). CDR3 loop: CAWEPPRSPGGEQFF. The CDR3 DNA reads as TGTGCCTGGGAACCGCCCCGAAGCCCGGGTGGGGAGCAGTTCTTC.

The genes are TRBV7-9 and TRBJ1-5; D might be TRBD1 (6 bases). This CDR3 has 15 amino acids. V was clipped by 5 bases and J by 3 bases, with 14 bases between them. Germline lookup yields CDR1 SEHNR and CDR2 FQNEAQ (reference sequence). The CDR3 sequence: CASSPAGAVNQPQHF. The CDR3 nucleotides are TGTGCCAGCAGCCCCGCAGGGGCGGTCAATCAGCCCCAGCATTTT.

V and J are TRBV4-2 and TRBJ2-2, with D maybe TRBD2 (7 bases). CDR1 and CDR2 (germline): LGHNA, YNFKEQ. V was shortened by 0 bases and J by 2 bases, with 13 bases between the two germline ends. The CDR3 runs 17 residues. CDR3 sequence: CASSQDRAGANTGELFF. DNA for the CDR3: TGTGCCAGCAGCCAAGATAGGGCGGGGGCAAACACCGGGGAGCTGTTTTTT.

The rearrangement uses TRBV19 and TRBJ2-7; 8 bases align to TRBD1. This CDR3 region has 16 residues. V lost 6 bases and J lost 0; bases outside the gene matches: 10. Germline CDR1 and CDR2: LNHDA and SQIVND (reference sequence). For the CDR3, the DNA is TGTGCCAGTAGGACCACCGGGACAGGTAGCTCCTACGAGCAGTACTTC. Its translation: CASRTTGTGSSYEQYF.

The chain is built from TRBV5-1 and TRBJ2-7, with 11 bases that match TRBD2. Germline CDR1 and CDR2: SGHRS and YFSETQ. This CDR3 spans 19 amino acids. V gave up 4 bases and J gave up 6 bases; unmatched junction bases: 21. CDR3 in DNA: TGCGCCAGCAGCCCCAGATCTTTCCCGACTAGCGGGACTCCTCCCGAGCAGTACTTC. It translates to CASSPRSFPTSGTPPEQYF.

This chain uses TRBV28 with TRBJ2-1; TRBD1 or TRBD2 may be the D gene (6 bases each). The CDR3 is made up of 14 amino acids. Germline V gene sequence: CDR1 MDHEN, CDR2 SYDVKM. With 7 bases removed from V and 4 bases from J, the gap between germline ends came to 14 bases. CDR3 sequence (DNA): TGTGCCAGCACGGGGGCGGACCTTTACAATGAGCAGTTCTTC. Its protein product is CASTGADLYNEQFF.

With respect to this clone: Within the sample, other DNA sequences also encode this same CDR3. V and J are TRBV29-1 and TRBJ2-7; D possibly corresponds to TRBD1 (5 bases). The CDR3 runs to 13 residues. Trimming pared 3 bases from V and 4 bases from J, leaving 13 bases between. Germline-derived CDR1 and CDR2 are SQVTM and ANQGSEA. In DNA form, the CDR3 reads TGCAGCGTTGAGGGGCAGGGTTTGTACGAGCAGTACTTC. It codes for CSVEGQGLYEQYF.

This chain links TRBV2 with TRBJ2-1; D remains ambiguous. The V gene's germline CDR1 is SNHLY and CDR2 FYNNEI. The CDR3 contains 9 residues. V was pared by 7 bases and J by 10 bases, with 5 bases between. The CDR3 bases are TGTGCCAGCACGCGGGAGCAGTTCTTC. Its translation: CASTREQFF.

CDR3 protein: CASSDHSGGAPDTQYF. The CDR3 DNA is TGCGCCAGCAGTGACCATAGCGGGGGGGCCCCAGATACGCAGTATTTT. The J gene is TRBJ2-3, the V gene TRBV10-2; 11 bases are a match to TRBD2. Germline assignment: CDR1 WSHSY and CDR2 SAAADI. The CDR3 spans 16 residues. The V gene end was trimmed by 3 bases and the J gene end by 4 bases; junction bases not matched to a gene: 6.

This clone appeared a few times. Other DNA sequences in the sample encode the same CDR3. The CDR3 spells CASSSSTGELFF. The CDR3 nucleotides read TGTGCCAGCAGTTCTTCCACCGGGGAGCTGTTTTTT. The chain has TRBV6-5 and TRBJ2-2; D uncertain. CDR1 is MNHEY, CDR2 SVGAGI, per germline. Trimming removed 4 bases at V and 4 bases at J, with 4 bases between. The length of the CDR3 is 12 residues.

The CDR3 DNA reads as TGCGCCAGCAGACCTACCGTCGGGGCGGGAGGCCCTTCCGGGGAGCAGTTCTTC. This gives the protein CASRPTVGAGGPSGEQFF. J is TRBJ2-1 and V is TRBV5-1; TRBD2 agrees at 8 bases. The CDR3 consists of 18 residues. After removal of 5 bases from V and 10 bases from J, the junction contained 23 bases not matched to a gene. Germline CDR1 is SGHRS and CDR2 is YFSETQ.

The chain couples TRBV30 to TRBJ2-5; D call uncertain. Trimming pared 0 bases from V and 4 bases from J, leaving 9 bases between. The germline V gene has CDR1 GTSNPN and CDR2 SVGIG (reference sequence). This CDR3 contains 13 residues. CDR3 sequence (DNA): TGTGCCTGGAGTGTACTCAGACGAGAGACCCAGTACTTC. This sequence encodes CAWSVLRRETQYF.

This rearrangement joins TRBV6-5 to TRBJ2-6, with 9 bases aligning to TRBD1. CDR3 length equals 16 residues. With V trimmed by 8 bases and J by 1 base, 6 bases remained unmatched. The germline V gene has CDR1 MNHEY and CDR2 SVGAGI. CDR3 loop: CASRLQGASGANVLTF. In DNA form, the CDR3 reads TGTGCCAGCCGTTTACAGGGGGCGTCTGGGGCCAACGTCCTGACTTTC.